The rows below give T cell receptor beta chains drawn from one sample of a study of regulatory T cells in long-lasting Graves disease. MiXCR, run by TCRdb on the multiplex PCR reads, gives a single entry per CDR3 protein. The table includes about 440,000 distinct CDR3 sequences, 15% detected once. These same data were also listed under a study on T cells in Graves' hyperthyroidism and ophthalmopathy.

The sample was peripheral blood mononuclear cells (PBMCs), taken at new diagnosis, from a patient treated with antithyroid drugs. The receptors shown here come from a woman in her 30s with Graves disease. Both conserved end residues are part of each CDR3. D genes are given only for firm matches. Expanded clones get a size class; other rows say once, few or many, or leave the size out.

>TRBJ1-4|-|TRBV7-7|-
TGTGCTAGCAGCTTGAGGCCGTTTGGGGAAAAACTGTTTTTT
CASSLRPFGEKLFF
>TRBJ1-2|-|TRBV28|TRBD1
TGTGCCACCAGGGGGCCCTATGGCTACACCTTC
CATRGPYGYTF
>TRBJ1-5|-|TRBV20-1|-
TGCAGTGCTTCGAGTCCCGTACCCGGTCAGCCCCAGCATTTT
CSASSPVPGQPQHF
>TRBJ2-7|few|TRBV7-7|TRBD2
TGTGCCAGCAGCCCCCACACCGGGACTAGCGTGTACGAGCAGTACTTC
CASSPHTGTSVYEQYF
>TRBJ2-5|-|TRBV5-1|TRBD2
TGCGCCAGCAGCTCGGGACTAGCTCTCCAAGAGACCCAGTACTTC
CASSSGLALQETQYF
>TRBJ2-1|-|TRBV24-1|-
TGTGCCACCAGTGATGGGACCCACAATGAGCAGTTCTTC
CATSDGTHNEQFF
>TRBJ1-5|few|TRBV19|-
TGTGCCAGTAGTATGACGGGGGGGTTCAATCAGCCCCAGCATTTT
CASSMTGGFNQPQHF
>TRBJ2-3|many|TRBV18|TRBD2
TGTGCCAGCTCATCGGGGAGGGAAGGCACAGATACGCAGTATTTT
CASSSGREGTDTQYF
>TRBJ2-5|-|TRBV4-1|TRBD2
TGCGCCAGCAGCCAAGTACTAGCGGGAGTTTCGAGAGAGACCCAGTACTTC
CASSQVLAGVSRETQYF
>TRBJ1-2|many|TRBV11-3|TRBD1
TGTGCCAGCAGCCCCACGACAGGGGGGCTTATTGGCTACACCTTC
CASSPTTGGLIGYTF
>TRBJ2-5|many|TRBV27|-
TGTGCCAGCAGTTTTTGGACTCTGGGACAAGAGACCCAGTACTTC
CASSFWTLGQETQYF
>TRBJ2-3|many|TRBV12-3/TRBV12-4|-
TGTGCCAGCAGATACCGGACTGGAGCGAGCACAGATACGCAGTATTTT
CASRYRTGASTDTQYF
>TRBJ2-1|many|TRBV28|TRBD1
TGTGCCAGCAGTCGAGCCGGGACAGGAATATACAATGAGCAGTTCTTC
CASSRAGTGIYNEQFF
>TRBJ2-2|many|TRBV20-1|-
TGCAGTGCTAGAGGACGGGCCCTGAACACCGGGGAGCTGTTTTTT
CSARGRALNTGELFF
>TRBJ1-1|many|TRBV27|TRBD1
TGTGCCAGCAGTCGGACGAGGGGGCGTGAGGCTGAAGCTTTCTTT
CASSRTRGREAEAFF
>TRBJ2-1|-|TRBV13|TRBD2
TGTGCCAGCAGCTTGGGGACTAGCCTCGCCGAGCAGTTCTTC
CASSLGTSLAEQFF
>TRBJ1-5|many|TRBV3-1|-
TGTGCCAGCAGCGAAAGCGGGGGTTATCAGCCCCAGCATTTT
CASSESGGYQPQHF
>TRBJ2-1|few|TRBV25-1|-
TGTGCCAGCAGTGGAGGCGTGTGGGGGGTTGAGCAGTTCTTC
CASSGGVWGVEQFF
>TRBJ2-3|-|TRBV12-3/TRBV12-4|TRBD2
TGTGCCAGCATCCCGACTAGCGGGAGTTGGAATACGCAGTATTTT
CASIPTSGSWNTQYF
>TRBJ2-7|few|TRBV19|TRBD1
TGTGCCAGTAGCACATCCGGGACAGGGTCAGCGGCCCTGGGGGCCTACGAGCAGTACTTC
CASSTSGTGSAALGAYEQYF
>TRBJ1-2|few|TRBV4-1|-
TGCGCCAGCAGCCCGACCCCCCGTCATGGCTACACCTTC
CASSPTPRHGYTF
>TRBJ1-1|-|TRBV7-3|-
TGTGCCAGCAGCTACGACCATACAGGTAGTGGCACTGAAGCTTTCTTT
CASSYDHTGSGTEAFF
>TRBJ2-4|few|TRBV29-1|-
TGCAGCGGGGCTCCAGGGGGGGGGACCATTCAGTACTTC
CSGAPGGGTIQYF
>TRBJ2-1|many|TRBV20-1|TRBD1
TGCAGTGCTAGAGAGATTACAGGGGTTCCGCAGTTCTTC
CSAREITGVPQFF
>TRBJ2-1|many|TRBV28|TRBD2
TGTGCCAGCAGCCTGGCGGACGCTAGCGGGAGGGCCCAGGGCAATGAGCAGTTCTTC
CASSLADASGRAQGNEQFF
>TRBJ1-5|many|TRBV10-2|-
TGCGCCAGCAGTGAGTCGTCCCCGGGACTTAGCAATCAGCCCCAGCATTTT
CASSESSPGLSNQPQHF
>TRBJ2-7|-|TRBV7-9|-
TGTGCCAGCAGCTCCCAACTGACAGGCGACTACGAGCAGTACTTC
CASSSQLTGDYEQYF
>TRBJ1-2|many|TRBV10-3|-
TGTGCCATCAGTGAATGGAGAAGTGGCTACACCTTC
CAISEWRSGYTF
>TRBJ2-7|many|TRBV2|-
TGTGCCAGCAGTAGGACGTCCCGCGTTTCCTACGAGCAGTACTTC
CASSRTSRVSYEQYF
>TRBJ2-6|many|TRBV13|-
TGTGCCAGCAGCTCGGACTCCTCTGGGGCCAACGTCCTGACTTTC
CASSSDSSGANVLTF
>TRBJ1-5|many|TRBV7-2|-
TGTGCCAGCAGCTTAAGCGGAGGTCAGCCCCAGCATTTT
CASSLSGGQPQHF
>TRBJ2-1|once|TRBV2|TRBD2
TGTGCCAGCAAGGGGCGGGGGACTGTTAATGAGCAGTTCTTC
CASKGRGTVNEQFF
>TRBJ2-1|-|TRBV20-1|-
TGCAGTGCTAGGATAATAGCGAGCTCCTCCTACAATGAGCAGTTCTTC
CSARIIASSSYNEQFF
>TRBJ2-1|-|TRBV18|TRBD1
TGTGCCAGCTTGCGACAGGACAGGTTATCTAGCAATGAGCAGTTCTTC
CASLRQDRLSSNEQFF
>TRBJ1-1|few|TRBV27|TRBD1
TGTGCCAGCAGACGACAGGGGGCAACTGAAGCTTTCTTT
CASRRQGATEAFF
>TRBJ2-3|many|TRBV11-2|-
TGTGCCAGCAGCCCAAGAGTCGATTGGACAGATACGCAGTATTTT
CASSPRVDWTDTQYF
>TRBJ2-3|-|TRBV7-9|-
TGTGCCAGCAGCTTAGTGCTGGGCACGGGGGAGAGCCGGGATACGCAGTATTTT
CASSLVLGTGESRDTQYF
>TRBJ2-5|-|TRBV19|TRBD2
TGTGCCAGTAGTATAGATCGTCTAGCGGGAGTCGGAGAGACCCAGTACTTC
CASSIDRLAGVGETQYF
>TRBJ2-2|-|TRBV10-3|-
TGTGCCATCGGTCTCGGGGAGCTGTTTTTT
CAIGLGELFF
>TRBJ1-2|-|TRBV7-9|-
TGTGCCAGCAGCCCCCTGGGGGACTCTAACTATGGCTACACCTTC
CASSPLGDSNYGYTF